Listed here are 25 T cell receptor beta chains from one sample, sequenced in a study of blood T cell repertoires in COVID-19. The table came from immunoSEQ multiplex PCR; TCRdb's copy has only in-frame clones and leaves some out. This sample has 250,000 to 400,000 clones; around 88% occur once, and the top ten carry 1.5% to 2%. Sequenced: peripheral blood. Receptor source: a woman in her 30s with COVID-19, enrolled during active disease.

Only one count was recorded for this clone. The CDR3, as DNA: TGTGCCAGTAGTTCATCAGGGGCCGAACAGCCCCAGCATTTT. As protein: CASSSSGAEQPQHF. This chain joins TRBV19 and TRBJ1-5; D possibly corresponds to TRBD1 (6 bases). The CDR3 length is 14 residues. CDR1 is LNHDA, CDR2 SQIVND, per germline (reference sequence). V was trimmed by 5 bases and J by 7 bases, leaving 15 bases between them.

V and J are TRBV7-9 and TRBJ1-1, with 8 nucleotides matching TRBD1. The CDR3 length is 13 residues. Germline V gene data show CDR1 as SEHNR and CDR2 as FQNEAQ (reference sequence). The trim removed 3 bases at V and 11 bases at J, leaving 8 bases unmatched. CDR3 sequence: CASSFRTGTWAFF. The DNA for the CDR3 is TGTGCCAGCAGCTTCAGGACAGGGACTTGGGCTTTCTTT.

This rearrangement joins TRBV3-1 (or the pseudogene TRBV3-2) to TRBJ2-1, with 8 bases fitting TRBD2. Per the germline V gene, CDR1 is LGHDT and CDR2 is YNNKEL (reference sequence). Trimming took 0 bases from V and 4 from J; bases not matched to a gene: 5. This CDR3 comprises 16 residues. CDR3 nucleotide sequence: TGTGCCAGCAGCCAAGAGCGGCGGGGGGTATACAATGAGCAGTTCTTC. Translation gives CASSQERRGVYNEQFF.

This clone occurred once. DNA of the CDR3: TGTGCCAGCAGGGACAGGGCAGACTATGGCTACACCTTC. Translation: CASRDRADYGYTF. This chain links TRBV2 with TRBJ1-2, with 8 bases fitting TRBD1. The length of the CDR3 is 13 residues. The germline CDR1 and CDR2 sequences are SNHLY and FYNNEI. V shed 6 bases and J 3 bases; nucleotides not matched to a gene: 3.

The count of this clone is one. The CDR3 protein is CASSEGSGETQYF. DNA for the CDR3: TGCGCCAGCAGTGAGGGTAGCGGAGAGACCCAGTACTTC. The V call is TRBV10-2, the J call TRBJ2-5; tentative D call: TRBD2 (6 bases). This CDR3 has 13 residues. Per germline, CDR1 WSHSY and CDR2 SAAADI. V lost 2 bases and J lost 4, with 8 bases in between.

The chain links TRBV20-1 to TRBJ2-7; D is uncertain. Germline V gene data show CDR1 as DFQATT and CDR2 as SNEGSKA (reference sequence). There are 11 residues in the CDR3. The V end lost 2 bases, the J end lost 2 bases, and 4 bases lay between the germline ends. CDR3 amino acids: CSARSTYEQYV. The DNA of the CDR3 is TGCAGTGCTAGATCAACCTACGAGCAGTACGTC.

A remark on this clone: The junction departs from germline at one end; a sequencing error may be responsible. The chain joins TRBV7-7 to TRBJ2-2; the match to TRBD2 covers 7 bases. Germline CDR1 SSHAT, CDR2 FNYEAQ (reference sequence). CDR3 length equals 14 residues. CDR3 nucleotide sequence: TGTGCTAGCAGCCTCGAGCGGGGCACCGGGGAGCTGTTTTTT. This encodes CASSLERGTGELFF.

The gene calls are TRBV14 and TRBJ2-3, with D hard to call. V was cut by 4 bases and J by 0 bases, with 8 bases left in between. CDR1 and CDR2 from the germline V gene are SGHDN and FVKESK. The CDR3 consists of 14 residues. Here the CDR3 reads CASSRLISTDTQYF. CDR3 DNA: TGTGCCAGCAGCCGGCTCATTAGCACAGATACGCAGTATTTT. Full variable domain (remainder filled in from reference TRBV14 and TRBJ2-3): EAGVTQFPSHSVIEKGQTVTLRCDPISGHDNLYWYRRVMGKEIKFLLHFVKESKQDESGMPNNRFLAERTGGTYSTLKVQPAELEDSGVYFCASSRLISTDTQYFGPGTRLTVL.

The chain uses TRBV27 and TRBJ1-1, with 8 bases lining up with TRBD1. Germline V gene data show CDR1 as MNHEY and CDR2 as SMNVEV (reference sequence). V lost 2 bases to trimming and J lost 2 bases; unmatched junction nucleotides: 1. This CDR3 has 14 amino acids. The CDR3 protein is CASSLDRGNTEAFF. Written as DNA, the CDR3 is TGTGCCAGCAGTTTAGACAGGGGAAACACTGAAGCTTTCTTT.

The V gene is TRBV5-4, the J gene TRBJ2-3; TRBD2 matches 11 bases. V lost 4 bases, J lost 4 bases, and 8 bases stayed unmatched. The CDR3 totals 16 residues. CDR1 SGHNT and CDR2 YYREEE come from the germline V gene (reference sequence). The CDR3 spells CASSANLAGGSDTQYF. CDR3 sequence (DNA): TGTGCCAGCAGCGCAAATCTAGCGGGGGGATCAGATACGCAGTATTTT.

The chain combines TRBV15 with TRBJ1-4; D remains ambiguous. The CDR3 loop spans 14 amino acids. The V gene's germline CDR1 is LNHNV and CDR2 YYDKDF (reference sequence). V lost 7 bases, J lost 8 bases, and 17 bases lay in between. CDR3 protein: CATTGRGGGEKLFF. The CDR3 DNA reads TGTGCCACCACCGGGCGGGGAGGAGGGGAAAAACTGTTTTTT.

In this sample, this clone turned up a few times. J is TRBJ2-3 and V is TRBV14, with D unresolved. Trimming took 4 bases from V and 2 from J, leaving 10 bases between them. This CDR3 is built from 14 residues. Germline CDR1 SGHDN, CDR2 FVKESK. The CDR3 DNA follows: TGTGCCAGCAGCCTCGACACCTTCACAGATACGCAGTATTTT. Protein: CASSLDTFTDTQYF.

The V call is TRBV11-3, the J call TRBJ2-3; TRBD2 matches at 8 bases. V shed 5 bases, J shed 1 base, and the junction held 20 bases outside the gene matches. CDR1 and CDR2 (germline): SGHNT, YENEEA. There are 20 residues in the CDR3. The chain's CDR3 is CASSRPGRRGVPKGTDTQYF. The CDR3 DNA sequence: TGTGCCAGCAGCCGACCCGGGAGGCGGGGGGTACCTAAAGGCACAGATACGCAGTATTTT.

V usage is TRBV9 and J usage is TRBJ2-5, with D uncertain. The CDR3 is 14 residues long. Germline V gene data show CDR1 as SGDLS and CDR2 as YYNGEE. Trimming cost V 0 bases and J 2 bases, with 8 bases left between them. The CDR3 region has the DNA TGTGCCAGCAGCGTAGGAGTCTATCAAGAGACCCAGTACTTC. Encoded protein: CASSVGVYQETQYF.

The CDR3 loop is CASTRDSDTEAFF. DNA of the CDR3: TGTGCCAGCACTAGGGACAGTGACACTGAAGCTTTCTTT. The gene calls are TRBV12-3 or TRBV12-4 and TRBJ1-1; 7 nucleotides line up with TRBD1. Trimming took 7 bases from V and 3 from J; bases not matched to a gene: 5. CDR3 length: 13 amino acids.

The V call is TRBV3-1 (or the pseudogene TRBV3-2), the J call TRBJ1-3, with D maybe TRBD1 (5 bases). Between the trimmed V and J ends, which lost 4 bases and 4 bases, there was a span of 14 bases. Germline assignment: CDR1 LGHDT and CDR2 YNNKEL (reference sequence). The CDR3 is 15 residues long. DNA of the CDR3: TGTGCCAGCAGCCCCGGGGGGGTTGGAGGAAACACCATATATTTT. Translated, it gives CASSPGGVGGNTIYF.

The chain is built from TRBV5-1 and TRBJ2-1; 9 bases align to TRBD1. The V segment lost 0 bases and the J segment 8 bases; nucleotides outside the gene matches: 3. CDR1 and CDR2 from the germline V gene are SGHRS and YFSETQ. This CDR3 has 14 residues. DNA of the CDR3: TGCGCCAGCAGCTTGGGACAGGGGGATGATGAGCAGTTCTTC. Protein sequence: CASSLGQGDDEQFF.

The rearrangement uses TRBV9 and TRBJ2-7; a possible D gene is TRBD1 (6 bases). In germline, CDR1 is SGDLS, CDR2 YYNGEE. The CDR3 spans 16 residues. V dropped 4 bases and J dropped 2 bases, with 19 bases sitting between them. This CDR3 reads CASSPRGSTATYEQYF. CDR3 bases: TGTGCCAGCAGCCCGAGGGGGTCGACAGCCACCTACGAGCAGTACTTC.

The chain carries TRBV7-2 and TRBJ1-5, with TRBD1 matching 7 bases. The V segment lost 4 bases and the J segment 5 bases; nucleotides outside the gene matches: 8. This CDR3 is built from 15 residues. Germline loops: CDR1 SGHTA, CDR2 FQGNSA. In DNA form, the CDR3 reads TGTGCCAGCAGCTACCCCGGACAGGACCATCAGCCCCAGCATTTT. It codes for CASSYPGQDHQPQHF.

This chain connects TRBV19 to TRBJ1-5; weak D call: TRBD1 (6 bases). Trimming shortened V by 7 bases and J by 2 bases, and 9 bases separated the two germline ends. This CDR3 has 13 residues. Germline CDR1 reads LNHDA; CDR2 reads SQIVND (reference sequence). CDR3 region: CASTHRGNQPQHF. The CDR3 DNA reads as TGTGCCAGTACCCACAGGGGCAATCAGCCCCAGCATTTT.

This clone was detected only a few times. The V call is TRBV6-1, the J call TRBJ1-6; D might be TRBD1 (6 bases). Germline V lookup: CDR1 MNHNS, CDR2 SASEGT. The CDR3 spans 13 residues. V lost 3 bases, J lost 14 bases, and 14 bases lay in between. The CDR3 DNA reads as TGTGCCAGCAGTGAGACAGGTGGTGTGGCCCTCCACTTT. It encodes CASSETGGVALHF.

This clone came up a few times. The gene calls are TRBV2 and TRBJ2-3; 8 bases map to TRBD2. V dropped 7 bases and J dropped 1; count of bases not matched to a gene: 4. The CDR3 is made up of 14 amino acids. Looked up from germline, CDR1 is SNHLY and CDR2 is FYNNEI. CDR3 in amino acids: CASNPGLGTDTQYF. CDR3 in DNA: TGTGCCAGCAATCCGGGACTAGGCACAGATACGCAGTATTTT. The variable domain in full, completed from reference TRBV2 and TRBJ2-3, reads EPEVTQTPSHQVTQMGQEVILRCVPISNHLYFYWYRQILGQKVEFLVSFYNNEISEKSEIFDDQFSVERPDGSNFTLKIRSTKLEDSAMYFCASNPGLGTDTQYFGPGTRLTVL.

This clone was counted between two and nine times. The chain recombines TRBV7-9 with TRBJ1-2; D is unclear. V was clipped by 4 bases and J by 4 bases, with 10 bases between them. The CDR3 covers 13 residues. CDR1 is SEHNR, CDR2 FQNEAQ, per germline (reference sequence). The CDR3 loop is CASSSGGGYGYTF. The CDR3 DNA reads TGTGCCAGCAGCTCCGGAGGAGGCTATGGCTACACCTTC.

This clone was seen only a few times. J is TRBJ1-5 and V is TRBV19, with 9 bases aligning to TRBD1. The CDR3 length is 14 residues. Germline-derived CDR1 and CDR2 are LNHDA and SQIVND (reference sequence). J was trimmed by 6 bases and V by 5 bases; bases with no gene match: 5. This CDR3 is CASSQNRGRQPQHF. The CDR3, as DNA: TGTGCCAGTAGTCAGAACAGGGGGCGTCAGCCCCAGCATTTT.

The chain links TRBV6-6 to TRBJ1-2; D might be TRBD1 (5 bases). The ends were cut back, 7 bases at V and 6 bases at J, with 12 bases in the middle. Germline V CDR1 and CDR2: MNHNY, SVGAGI (reference sequence). This CDR3 has 12 residues. CDR3 DNA sequence: TGTGCCAGCACCGCATGGGGGGATGGCTACACCTTC. Residues: CASTAWGDGYTF.